This TCR beta chain was observed in a study of T cell repertoires in ileal Crohn's disease. The CDR3 is made up of 16 amino acids. From germline, CDR1 is SGHVS and CDR2 FNYEAQ. The V and J ends lost 5 bases and 0 bases, in that order; junction bases with no gene match: 5. Overall study results and limits: Endoscopic recurrence occurred in every patient whose clonality exceeded 26.8%.

Time point reported: neoterminal ileum biopsy at postoperative endoscopy, about 6 months after surgery. Adults with ileal or ileocolonic Crohn's disease and an indication for resection were eligible. Each sample's TCRB immunosequencing used five hundred nanograms of biopsy DNA. Repertoires were generated with immunoSEQ multiplex PCR, while TCRdb's copy carries only in-frame clones and drops some. The sample holds 7,000 or so clones, approximately 81% seen once. This clone occurred a few times. Antigen: not known. The receptor comes from an adult with Crohn's disease. The chain is built from TRBV7-6 and TRBJ2-7, with 12 bases identical to TRBD2. Sequenced input: ileal tissue. CDR3 amino acids: CASSTTSGGSSYEQYF. The CDR3, as DNA: TGTGCCAGCAGCACAACTAGCGGGGGGAGCTCCTACGAGCAGTACTTC.